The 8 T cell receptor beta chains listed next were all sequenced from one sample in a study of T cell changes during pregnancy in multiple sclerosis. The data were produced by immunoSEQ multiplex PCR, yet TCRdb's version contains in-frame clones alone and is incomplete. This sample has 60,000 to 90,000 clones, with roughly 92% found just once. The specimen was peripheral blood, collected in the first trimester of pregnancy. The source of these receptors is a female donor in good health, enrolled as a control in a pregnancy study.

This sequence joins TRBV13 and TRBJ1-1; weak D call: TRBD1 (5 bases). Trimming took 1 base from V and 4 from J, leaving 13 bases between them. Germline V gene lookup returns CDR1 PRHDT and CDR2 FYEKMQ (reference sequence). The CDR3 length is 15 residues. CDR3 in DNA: TGTGCCAGCAGCTTAGTGGGGGGAGGAAGCACTGAAGCTTTCTTT. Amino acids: CASSLVGGGSTEAFF. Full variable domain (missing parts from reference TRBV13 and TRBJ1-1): AAGVIQSPRHLIKEKRETATLKCYPIPRHDTVYWYQQGPGQDPQFLISFYEKMQSDKGSIPDRFSAQQFSDYHSELNMSSLELGDSALYFCASSLVGGGSTEAFFGQGTRLTVV.

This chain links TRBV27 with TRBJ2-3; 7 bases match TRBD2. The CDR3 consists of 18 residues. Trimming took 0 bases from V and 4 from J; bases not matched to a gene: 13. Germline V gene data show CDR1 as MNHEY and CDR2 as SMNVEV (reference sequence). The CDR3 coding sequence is TGTGCCAGCAGTTTATCACCCTACGGGACTACGGGGGCAGATACGCAGTATTTT. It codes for CASSLSPYGTTGADTQYF.

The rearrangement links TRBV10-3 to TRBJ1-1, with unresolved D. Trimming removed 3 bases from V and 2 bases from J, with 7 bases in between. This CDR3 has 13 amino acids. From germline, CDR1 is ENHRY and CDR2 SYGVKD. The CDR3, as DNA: TGTGCCATCAGTGACCGGGAAAACACTGAAGCTTTCTTT. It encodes CAISDRENTEAFF.

Written as DNA, the CDR3 is TGTGCCAGCAGCGGACTCGGGACTAGCGGGAGCGCAGATACGCAGTATTTT. The encoded protein is CASSGLGTSGSADTQYF. The rearrangement links TRBV28 to TRBJ2-3; 14 positions agree with TRBD2. V lost 6 bases to trimming and J lost 4 bases; unmatched junction nucleotides: 9. CDR1 is MDHEN, CDR2 SYDVKM, per germline. There are 17 residues in the CDR3.

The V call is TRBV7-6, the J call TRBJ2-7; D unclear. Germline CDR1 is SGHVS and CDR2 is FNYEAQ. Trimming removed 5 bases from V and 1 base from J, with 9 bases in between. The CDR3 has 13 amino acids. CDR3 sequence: CASSAGFSYEQYF. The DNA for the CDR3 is TGTGCCAGCAGCGCAGGTTTTTCCTACGAGCAGTACTTC.

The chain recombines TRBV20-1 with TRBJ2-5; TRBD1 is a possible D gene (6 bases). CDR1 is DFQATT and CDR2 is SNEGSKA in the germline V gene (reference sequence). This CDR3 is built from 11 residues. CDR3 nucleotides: TGCAGGGCGGACAGCCAAGAGACCCAGTACTTC. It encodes CRADSQETQYF.

The CDR3 here is CASSLTSGTTDTQYF. The DNA of the CDR3 is TGTGCCAGCAGCTTGACTAGCGGGACGACAGATACGCAGTATTTT. This chain joins TRBV7-9 and TRBJ2-3, with TRBD2 matching 11 bases. This CDR3 spans 15 amino acids. The germline V gene encodes CDR1 SEHNR and CDR2 FQNEAQ (reference sequence). V was clipped by 3 bases and J by 3 bases; unmatched bases: 2.

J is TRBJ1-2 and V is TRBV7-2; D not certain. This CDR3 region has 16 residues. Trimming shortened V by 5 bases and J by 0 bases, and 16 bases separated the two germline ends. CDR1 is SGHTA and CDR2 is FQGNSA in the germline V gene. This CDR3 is CASSPRRVPSNYGYTF. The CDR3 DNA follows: TGTGCCAGCAGCCCACGCCGGGTCCCCTCTAACTATGGCTACACCTTC.